The 22 T cell receptor beta chains given below trace back to one sample, sequenced in a study of blood T cells in healthy people across ages. A second about 6 to 12 cycle PCR used barcoded and J-beta primers. In TCRdb, the 5' RACE reads were re-called with MiXCR into one record per CDR3 protein. Of roughly 800,000 distinct CDR3 sequences in the sample, roughly 25% were seen once. This same sample was also part of a study on T cells of mothers and their children.

The specimen was blood. The source is a boy aged 5-17 years in good health.

J is TRBJ1-4 and V is TRBV4-1, with TRBD1 matching over 12 bases. The CDR3 is 15 amino acids. With V trimmed by 3 bases and J by 10 bases, 6 bases remained unmatched. CDR1 MGHRA and CDR2 YSYEKL come from the germline V gene. The CDR3 sequence: CASSQGTGGLGKLFF. As DNA, the CDR3 is TGCGCCAGCAGCCAGGGGACAGGGGGCCTGGGAAAACTGTTTTTT.

This chain uses TRBV20-1 with TRBJ2-4; possibly TRBD2 for D (6 bases). The CDR3 covers 10 residues. Germline V gene lookup returns CDR1 DFQATT and CDR2 SNEGSKA (reference sequence). Trimming removed 0 bases from V and 12 bases from J, with 6 bases in between. This CDR3 is CSAREDYQYF. The CDR3 DNA follows: TGCAGTGCTAGAGAGGACTATCAGTACTTC.

The chain uses TRBV25-1 and TRBJ2-7; TRBD1 matches 12 bases. The germline CDR1 and CDR2 sequences are MGHDK and SYGVNS. V dropped 1 base and J dropped 9; count of bases not matched to a gene: 4. CDR3 length equals 14 residues. CDR3 DNA: TGTGCCAGCAGTGAATCTGGGACAGGGGGCGGGCAGTACTTC. Amino acid sequence: CASSESGTGGGQYF.

Only a few counts were recorded for this clonotype. The V gene is TRBV4-2, the J gene TRBJ1-2; 11 nucleotides align to TRBD1. The V and J ends lost 4 bases and 4 bases, in that order; junction bases with no gene match: 2. The V gene's germline CDR1 is LGHNA and CDR2 YNFKEQ. The CDR3 extends over 14 amino acids. The CDR3 DNA sequence: TGTGCCAGCAGCCGAGGGACAGGGGGCTATGGCTACACCTTC. Amino acids: CASSRGTGGYGYTF.

V and J are TRBV12-3 or TRBV12-4 and TRBJ1-6, with unresolved D. The CDR3 is 13 amino acids. The ends were cut back, 2 bases at V and 11 bases at J, with 10 bases in the middle. In DNA, the CDR3 is TGTGCCAGCAGTTTAAGTACAGATACACCCCTCCACTTT. The encoded protein is CASSLSTDTPLHF.

This clonotype was counted a few times. The chain recombines TRBV7-2 with TRBJ2-7; D is undetermined. The CDR3 loop spans 14 amino acids. In germline, CDR1 is SGHTA, CDR2 FQGNSA. V lost 0 bases, J lost 2 bases, and 8 bases lay in between. The CDR3 nucleotides read TGTGCCAGCAGCTTAGCTGCGGTAACCTACGAGCAGTACTTC. It yields the protein CASSLAAVTYEQYF.

Only a few counts were recorded for this clonotype. This chain links TRBV5-1 with TRBJ2-7; the D is unclear. The CDR3 length is 16 residues. The V gene's germline CDR1 is SGHRS and CDR2 YFSETQ. V was pared by 2 bases and J by 2 bases, with 17 bases between. CDR3 in amino acids: CASSLSYKGSAYEQYF. CDR3 in DNA: TGCGCCAGCAGCTTAAGTTACAAGGGATCGGCCTACGAGCAGTACTTC.

This clonotype was observed a handful of times. The J gene is TRBJ1-2, the V gene TRBV28; possible D gene TRBD1, 6 bases. CDR1 and CDR2 from the germline V gene are MDHEN and SYDVKM. V was pared by 3 bases and J by 8 bases, with 10 bases between. The CDR3 covers 12 residues. The CDR3 sequence: CASSLRGGGYTF. The CDR3 bases are TGTGCCAGCAGTTTGAGGGGGGGGGGCTACACCTTC.

The sample holds a few counts of this clonotype. The rearrangement joins TRBV29-1 to TRBJ2-5; D remains ambiguous. The J call may be in error: the DNA end matches TRBJ2-7 better. Germline CDR1 reads SQVTM; CDR2 reads ANQGSEA. The CDR3 has 12 amino acids. CDR3 loop: CSVVAKSYEQYF. The CDR3 DNA is TGCAGCGTTGTAGCTAAGTCCTACGAGCAGTACTTC.

The V gene is TRBV5-6, the J gene TRBJ2-7; 10 bases match TRBD1. CDR3 size: 15 residues. Germline assignment: CDR1 SGHDT and CDR2 YYEEEE. Trimming at V came to 6 bases and at J to 6 bases, leaving 12 bases not matched to a gene. This CDR3 reads CASNGQGGMESEQYF. The CDR3 DNA reads as TGTGCCAGCAACGGACAGGGGGGAATGGAATCCGAGCAGTACTTC. The whole variable domain, filled in from reference TRBV5-6 and TRBJ2-7, reads DAGVTQSPTHLIKTRGQQVTLRCSPKSGHDTVSWYQQALGQGPQFIFQYYEEEERQRGNFPDRFSGHQFPNYSSELNVNALLLGDSALYLCASNGQGGMESEQYFGPGTRLTVT.

Only a few counts were recorded for this clonotype. The CDR3 loop is CASSLGEGRPLQPQHF. CDR3 DNA sequence: TGTGCCAGCAGTTTAGGTGAAGGCAGGCCCCTTCAGCCCCAGCATTTT. The V and J genes are TRBV28 and TRBJ1-5; no reliable D call. The CDR3 has 16 amino acids. Germline assignment: CDR1 MDHEN and CDR2 SYDVKM. Trimming cost V 2 bases and J 6 bases, with 17 bases left between them. The whole variable domain, filled in from reference TRBV28 and TRBJ1-5, reads DVKVTQSSRYLVKRTGEKVFLECVQDMDHENMFWYRQDPGLGLRLIYFSYDVKMKEKGDIPEGYSVSREKKERFSLILESASTNQTSMYLCASSLGEGRPLQPQHFGDGTRLSIL.

This rearrangement joins TRBV3-1 to TRBJ1-5, with TRBD1 matching over 8 bases. Trimming removed 10 bases from V and 4 bases from J; junction bases left unmatched: 3. The germline V gene encodes CDR1 LGHDT and CDR2 YNNKEL (reference sequence). The CDR3 has 12 amino acids. The CDR3 loop reads CATGQGNQPQHF. For the CDR3, the DNA is TGTGCCACCGGACAGGGAAATCAGCCCCAGCATTTT.

This rearrangement joins TRBV4-3 to TRBJ2-1; D is unclear. The V gene lost 4 bases and the J gene lost 0 bases, with 13 bases spanning the gap. The CDR3 consists of 16 residues. CDR1 and CDR2 from the germline V gene are LGHNA and YSLEER. CDR3 protein: CASSPNHGSSYNEQFF. The CDR3 DNA reads as TGCGCCAGCAGCCCTAACCACGGTAGCTCCTACAATGAGCAGTTCTTC.

This clonotype was recorded once. This chain uses TRBV4-2 with TRBJ2-7; 12 bases are a match to TRBD2. The CDR3 is 16 amino acids. Losses at the gene ends were 4 bases for V and 4 bases for J; bases not matched to a gene: 8. From germline, CDR1 is LGHNA and CDR2 YNFKEQ. The CDR3 sequence is CASSPLTSGSGYEQYF. CDR3 DNA sequence: TGTGCCAGCAGCCCCCTGACTAGCGGGAGTGGGTACGAGCAGTACTTC.

A few counts support this clonotype. The V call is TRBV3-1, the J call TRBJ1-2; 7 nucleotides agree with TRBD1. CDR1 and CDR2 from the germline V gene are LGHDT and YNNKEL (reference sequence). The CDR3 loop spans 13 amino acids. V was pared by 2 bases and J by 8 bases, with 5 bases of the junction left unmatched. CDR3 in amino acids: CASSQHRGDGYTF. The CDR3 nucleotides read TGTGCCAGCAGCCAACACAGGGGAGACGGCTACACCTTC.

This clonotype turned up a few times. The chain couples TRBV27 to TRBJ2-5, with TRBD2 identical over 7 bases. Germline V gene data show CDR1 as MNHEY and CDR2 as SMNVEV (reference sequence). CDR3 length equals 15 residues. The V gene end was trimmed by 9 bases and the J gene end by 5 bases; junction bases not matched to a gene: 15. This CDR3 reads CASLSLTSVVETQYF. Here the CDR3 DNA reads TGTGCCAGTCTCTCTCTCACTAGCGTTGTCGAGACCCAGTACTTC.

The J gene is TRBJ1-3, the V gene TRBV6-6; the match to TRBD1 covers 10 bases. This CDR3 is 15 amino acids long. Germline CDR1 reads MNHNY; CDR2 reads SVGAGI (reference sequence). Unmatched junction bases numbered 3, after V lost 5 bases and J lost 2 bases. The CDR3 spells CASSRGTGAGNTIYF. CDR3 in DNA: TGTGCCAGCAGTCGTGGGACAGGGGCTGGAAACACCATATATTTT.

The rearrangement uses TRBV28 and TRBJ2-5; 11 nucleotides align to TRBD2. The J call may be faulty, since TRBJ2-7 better matches the DNA end. The CDR3 is made up of 18 amino acids. Germline V gene sequence: CDR1 MDHEN, CDR2 SYDVKM. CDR3 sequence (DNA): TGTGCCAGCAGCGTAGTACTAGCGGGAGTGGAGGTCCTATACGAGCAGTACTTC. Its translation is CASSVVLAGVEVLYEQYF.

The V gene is TRBV27, the J gene TRBJ1-1, with 9 positions matching TRBD1. The V segment lost 5 bases and the J segment 9 bases; nucleotides outside the gene matches: 13. Germline V gene data show CDR1 as MNHEY and CDR2 as SMNVEV (reference sequence). CDR3 length: 15 amino acids. CDR3: CASSPSRDRASQAFF. CDR3 DNA: TGTGCCAGCAGTCCGTCCCGGGACAGGGCCAGTCAAGCTTTCTTT.

V and J are TRBV3-1 and TRBJ2-7; D is possibly TRBD2 (6 bases). The germline V and J ends were trimmed by 4 bases and 3 bases, with 13 bases remaining between them. The germline V gene has CDR1 LGHDT and CDR2 YNNKEL (reference sequence). This CDR3 is 14 amino acids long. The CDR3 spells CASSPSWGGYEQYF. DNA for the CDR3: TGTGCCAGCAGCCCTAGCTGGGGAGGCTACGAGCAGTACTTC.

This clonotype was counted a few times. In DNA, the CDR3 is TGCAGTGCTAGAGGCGGGGGTGGAACTGAAGCTTTCTTT. Translation: CSARGGGGTEAFF. This sequence joins TRBV20-1 and TRBJ1-1; possible D gene TRBD1, 5 bases. V shed 1 base and J shed 5 bases, with 11 bases lying between them. Germline values: CDR1 DFQATT, CDR2 SNEGSKA (reference sequence). The CDR3 length is 13 residues.

This clonotype was counted only a few times. The chain carries TRBV20-1 and TRBJ2-3; the match to TRBD2 covers 9 bases. The CDR3 has 15 residues. Germline CDR1 DFQATT, CDR2 SNEGSKA (reference sequence). Losses at the gene ends were 3 bases for V and 2 bases for J; bases not matched to a gene: 6. The CDR3: CSASSGSRVTDTQYF. CDR3 in DNA: TGCAGTGCTAGTAGCGGGAGTAGGGTCACAGATACGCAGTATTTT.